Here is one T cell receptor beta chain with its context. Method: immunoSEQ multiplex PCR; TCRdb's copy keeps in-frame clones and lacks some. The sample contains about 73,000 clones, more than 70% of which appear only once. The CDR3 is 15 amino acids. Trimming left V 5 bases short and J 1 base short, with 13 bases between. The germline gives CDR1 WNHNN, CDR2 SYGVQD (reference sequence). The sample originates from a study of OX40 agonist ivuxolimab in advanced cancers. On the study more broadly: Ivuxolimab is a fully human IgG2 antibody that activates OX40 (CD134). Participants could have had prior anti-PD-1, anti-PD-L1 or anti-CTLA-4 therapy, and about 40% had some.

The J gene is TRBJ2-3, the V gene TRBV10-1; perhaps TRBD2 as D (7 bases). The specimen comprised CD4+ or CD8+ T cells sorted from blood, sampled in a trial of the OX40 agonist ivuxolimab. The sequence was obtained from an adult with an advanced solid tumor such as melanoma, head and neck, liver or kidney cancer. The CDR3 loop reads CASSRGAWGTDTQYF. CDR3 nucleotide sequence: TGCGCCAGCAGTCGGGGGGCTTGGGGCACAGATACGCAGTATTTT.